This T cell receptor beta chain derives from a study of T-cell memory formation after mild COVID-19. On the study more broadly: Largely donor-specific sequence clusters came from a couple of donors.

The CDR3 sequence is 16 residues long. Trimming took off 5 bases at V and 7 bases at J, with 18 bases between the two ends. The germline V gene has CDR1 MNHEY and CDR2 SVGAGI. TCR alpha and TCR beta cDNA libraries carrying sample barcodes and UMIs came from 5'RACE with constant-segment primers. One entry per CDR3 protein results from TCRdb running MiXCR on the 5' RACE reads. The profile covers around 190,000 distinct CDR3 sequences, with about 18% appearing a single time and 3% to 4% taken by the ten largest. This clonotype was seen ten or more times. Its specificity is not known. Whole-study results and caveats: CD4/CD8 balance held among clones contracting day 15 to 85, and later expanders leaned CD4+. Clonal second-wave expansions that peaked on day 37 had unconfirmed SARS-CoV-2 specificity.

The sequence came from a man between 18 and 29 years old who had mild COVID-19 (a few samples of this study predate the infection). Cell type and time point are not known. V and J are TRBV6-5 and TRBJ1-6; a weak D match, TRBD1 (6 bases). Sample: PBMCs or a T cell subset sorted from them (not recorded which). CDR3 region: CASSKQGLIENSPLHF. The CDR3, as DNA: TGTGCCAGCAGTAAACAGGGTTTAATCGAGAATTCACCCCTCCACTTT.